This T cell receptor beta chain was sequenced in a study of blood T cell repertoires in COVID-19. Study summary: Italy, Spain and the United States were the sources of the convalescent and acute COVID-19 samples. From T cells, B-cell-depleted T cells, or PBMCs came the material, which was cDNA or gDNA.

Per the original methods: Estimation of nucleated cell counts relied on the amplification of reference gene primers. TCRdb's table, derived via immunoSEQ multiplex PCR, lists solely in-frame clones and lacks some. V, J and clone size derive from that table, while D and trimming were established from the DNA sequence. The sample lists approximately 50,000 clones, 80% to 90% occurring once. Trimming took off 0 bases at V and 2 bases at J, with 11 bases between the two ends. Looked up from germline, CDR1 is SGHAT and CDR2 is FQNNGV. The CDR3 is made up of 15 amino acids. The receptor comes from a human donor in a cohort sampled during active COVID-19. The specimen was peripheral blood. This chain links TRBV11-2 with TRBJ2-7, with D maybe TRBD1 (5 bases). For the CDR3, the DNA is TGTGCCAGCAGCTTAGAGATGGGGCCCCCCTACGAGCAGTACTTC. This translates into CASSLEMGPPYEQYF. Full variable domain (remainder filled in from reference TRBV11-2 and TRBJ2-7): EAGVAQSPRYKIIEKRQSVAFWCNPISGHATLYWYQQILGQGPKLLIQFQNNGVVDDSQLPKDRFSAERLKGVDSTLKIQPAKLEDSAVYLCASSLEMGPPYEQYFGPGTRLTVT.